This T cell receptor (beta chain) appears in the sequencing data of a study of post-analysis software for immune sequencing data. The CDR3 is made up of 13 amino acids. Trimming removed 6 bases from V and 4 bases from J, with 12 bases in between. Germline CDR1 and CDR2: MNHNS and SASEGT. Unique molecular identifiers were carried by the TCR beta cDNA libraries. TCRdb redid the calling of the PCR reads with MiXCR, one entry per CDR3 protein. The sample carries hundreds of thousands of distinct CDR3 sequences, more than 50% recorded once. A word on this clonotype: Antigen unknown.

Findings and limits, study-wide: Under F measure analysis, samples from one preparation batch co-clustered strongly. A significant reduction in normalized Chao1 diversity was observed in multiple sclerosis patients versus controls. A handful of TRBV segments appeared more often in patients than in controls, and TRBV5-6, TRBV5-1 and TRBV20-1 were among these.

Sequencing input: blood. The receptor was derived from a girl aged 2 to 9 with multiple sclerosis. The V gene is TRBV6-1, the J gene TRBJ2-5; D is ambiguous. The CDR3 DNA follows: TGTGCCAGCAGCTCTCAGAGCCGAGAGACCCAGTACTTC. Its protein is CASSSQSRETQYF.